The clone carrying this T cell receptor (beta chain) has just a few counts. Deletions cut 4 bases from V and 0 bases from J, with 10 bases between. The germline gives CDR1 MNHEY, CDR2 SMNVEV (reference sequence). CDR3 length: 15 amino acids. Using immunoSEQ multiplex PCR, the repertoire was profiled, and TCRdb retains in-frame clones only, with some absent. The table records fewer than 350,000 clones, around 90% of them present only once. This specimen belongs to a study of blood T cell repertoires in COVID-19. Study information: Both acute and convalescent COVID-19 samples were obtained from the United States, Italy and Spain. Nucleic acid was either cDNA or gDNA, and it came from T cells, B-cell-depleted T cells, or PBMCs.

Seattle-derived patients entered the study during active infection and were followed longitudinally. The material sequenced was peripheral blood. This clonotype was obtained from a woman between 55 and 75 years old with COVID-19, enrolled during active disease. The J gene is TRBJ1-5, the V gene TRBV27; D is uncertain. The CDR3 is CASSSDGLSNQPQHF. The CDR3 nucleotides read TGTGCCAGCAGTTCCGACGGACTTAGCAATCAGCCCCAGCATTTT.